A selection of T cell receptor beta chains follows, all from one sample in a study of CD8 T cells in ankylosing spondylitis. In TCRdb, the 5' RACE reads were re-called with MiXCR into one record per CDR3 protein. The profile shows around 770,000 distinct CDR3 sequences, 15% to 20% of them singletons. The material sequenced was blood, either unsorted or a sorted T cell fraction (not recorded which). Receptors originate from a male donor with ankylosing spondylitis. Each CDR3 is given with its conserved first and last residue. A D gene is named only where the DNA matches it firmly. A row's size may be missing; if present it is once, few, many or a size class.

TRBV27,many,TRBJ1-6,NA,TGTGCCAGCAGTCAAAATACTGGATCCTATAATTCACCCCTCCACTTT,CASSQNTGSYNSPLHF
TRBV5-1,many,TRBJ1-1,NA,TGCGCCAGCAGCGCAGCCGGGACCCCAGGCACTGAAGCTTTCTTT,CASSAAGTPGTEAFF
TRBV20-1,NA,TRBJ1-6,NA,TGCAGTGCTAGAAGGCAGGGAGCTTCACCCCTCCACTTT,CSARRQGASPLHF
TRBV5-1,NA,TRBJ1-6,NA,TGCGCCAGCAGCTTCCAAGACAGGTTTTCACCCCTCCACTTT,CASSFQDRFSPLHF
TRBV5-6,once,TRBJ2-5,NA,TGTGCCAGCAGCTTGCTCCAGGGCGTGAAAGAGACCCAGTACTTC,CASSLLQGVKETQYF
TRBV14,few,TRBJ2-5,TRBD2,TGTGCCAGCAGCCTCGGGACTAGCGAACAAGAGACCCAGTACTTC,CASSLGTSEQETQYF
TRBV4-3,few,TRBJ1-3,TRBD1,TGCGCCAGCAGCCGAGGCAGGGGGCTTGGAAACACCATATATTTT,CASSRGRGLGNTIYF
TRBV5-5,few,TRBJ2-7,TRBD1,TGTGCCAGCAGCTGGGGGGACAGGGAAGTGTACGAGCAGTACTTC,CASSWGDREVYEQYF
TRBV25-1,once,TRBJ2-1,TRBD2,TGTGCCAGCAGTGGCCGGAGGGGACTAGGGGCCAATGAGCAGTTCTTC,CASSGRRGLGANEQFF
TRBV7-8,many,TRBJ2-5,NA,TGTGCCAGCAGCTTGGGTCTAGGGGGGATGGAGACCCAGTACTTC,CASSLGLGGMETQYF
TRBV14,NA,TRBJ2-1,NA,TGTGCCAGCAGCCTCCCACGGTCGACCCAGTTCTTC,CASSLPRSTQFF
TRBV7-6,NA,TRBJ2-7,TRBD2,TGTGCCAGCAGCTTAGGAAGCGGGAGGGCCTACGAGCAGTACTTC,CASSLGSGRAYEQYF
TRBV12-3/TRBV12-4,many,TRBJ1-5,NA,TGTGCCAGCGCCCGGGGACCGAAAAATCAGCCCCAGCATTTT,CASARGPKNQPQHF
TRBV14,NA,TRBJ1-1,TRBD1,TGTGCCAGCAGCTTCCATACAGGGGGCCCAGGCGTGAACACTGAAGCTTTCTTT,CASSFHTGGPGVNTEAFF
TRBV7-9,NA,TRBJ2-3,NA,TGTGCCAGCAGCTTAGCGCCGGGGGTGGGCACAGATACGCAGTATTTT,CASSLAPGVGTDTQYF
TRBV10-3,NA,TRBJ2-5,NA,TGTGCCATCAGTGTTGGGGGTCAGAGGGAGACCCAGTACTTC,CAISVGGQRETQYF
TRBV12-3/TRBV12-4,NA,TRBJ1-6,TRBD1,TGTGCCAGCAGTTTAGGGACAGGGGCGCGGGGGCCCCTCCACTTT,CASSLGTGARGPLHF
TRBV6-2/TRBV6-3,NA,TRBJ2-1,TRBD1,TGTGCCAGCAGTCCAAGACAGGGGCGGCAGTTCTTC,CASSPRQGRQFF
TRBV20-1,few,TRBJ1-2,NA,TGCAGTGCTAGCGGCGGCTACACCTTC,CSASGGYTF
TRBV3-1,NA,TRBJ2-7,NA,TGTGCCAGCAGCGGTGACAAGCGCCACGAGCAGTACTTC,CASSGDKRHEQYF
TRBV10-2,few,TRBJ1-1,TRBD1,TGCGCCAGCAGCCACAGGGGGCCCACTGAAGCTTTCTTT,CASSHRGPTEAFF
TRBV20-1,NA,TRBJ2-7,TRBD1,TGCAGTGCTCCTCCCGGGACAGGGCGCCACGAGCAGTACTTC,CSAPPGTGRHEQYF
TRBV6-5,many,TRBJ1-1,NA,TGTGCCAGCAGTTACAAAAGGCGGAAGAACACTGAAGCTTTCTTT,CASSYKRRKNTEAFF